The next 12 T cell receptor beta chains were all read from a single sample in a study of cytomegalovirus exposure and HLA in healthy donors. In the PCR, 60 Vbeta and 13 Jbeta primers were used. The assay was immunoSEQ multiplex PCR, and TCRdb's table has in-frame clones only and misses some. The profile shows approximately 170,000 clones, approximately 80% of them singletons. The sequenced material came from PBMCs. These receptor sequences come from a boy aged 2 to 10 in good health and CMV-seronegative.

The chain uses TRBV11-2 and TRBJ1-1, with D tentatively TRBD1 (6 bases). Deletions cut 3 bases from V and 4 bases from J, with 12 bases between. The CDR3 consists of 14 residues. Germline V CDR1 and CDR2: SGHAT, FQNNGV. This CDR3 is CASSLGGRVTEAFF. CDR3 bases: TGTGCCAGCAGCTTGGGGGGGCGCGTCACTGAAGCTTTCTTT.

The rearrangement uses TRBV28 and TRBJ1-5; a weak D match, TRBD1 (6 bases). Germline V lookup: CDR1 MDHEN, CDR2 SYDVKM. V dropped 6 bases and J dropped 6 bases, with 24 bases sitting between them. The CDR3 sequence is 17 residues long. The CDR3 spells CASRSTTRTAGIQPQHF. CDR3 bases: TGTGCCAGCAGAAGCACAACAAGGACAGCCGGGATTCAGCCCCAGCATTTT.

The rearrangement links TRBV7-9 to TRBJ1-2; the match to TRBD1 covers 9 bases. The CDR3 has 14 residues. J gave up 6 bases and V 1 base, and 3 bases lay outside the gene matches. CDR1 and CDR2 from the germline V gene are SEHNR and FQNEAQ (reference sequence). The CDR3 DNA is TGTGCCAGCAGCTTAGGGACAGGGGTCAATGGCTACACCTTC. Protein: CASSLGTGVNGYTF.

This clone has a handful of counts. V and J are TRBV6-6 and TRBJ1-3, with TRBD1 identical over 7 bases. With 7 bases clipped from V and 7 bases from J, the junction kept 10 bases outside the gene matches. The CDR3 runs 14 residues. Germline assignment: CDR1 MNHNY and CDR2 SVGAGI (reference sequence). For the CDR3, the DNA is TGTGCCAGCACCGCCGCCTGGACAGGCAACACCATATATTTT. Protein: CASTAAWTGNTIYF.

The chain combines TRBV4-3 with TRBJ2-1; a weak D match, TRBD2 (6 bases). Germline CDR1 LGHNA, CDR2 YSLEER. The V end was cut by 4 bases, the J end by 6 bases, with 10 bases between. The CDR3 sequence is 13 residues long. The CDR3 loop is CASSPLTSNEQFF. The CDR3 region has the DNA TGCGCCAGCAGCCCCTTGACTAGCAATGAGCAGTTCTTC.

This chain uses TRBV9 with TRBJ1-2; 8 nucleotides align to TRBD1. This CDR3 is built from 15 residues. The germline gives CDR1 SGDLS, CDR2 YYNGEE. V trimming: 4 bases; J trimming: 4 bases; junction bases outside the gene matches: 9. DNA of the CDR3: TGTGCCAGCAGCCCCCGGACAGGGTGGATCTATGGCTACACCTTC. Its translation: CASSPRTGWIYGYTF. The full variable domain, completed using reference TRBV9 and TRBJ1-2, is DSGVTQTPKHLITATGQRVTLRCSPRSGDLSVYWYQQSLDQGLQFLIQYYNGEERAKGNILERFSAQQFPDLHSELNLSSLELGDSALYFCASSPRTGWIYGYTFGSGTRLTVV.

The count of this clone is one. This chain joins TRBV30 and TRBJ2-1; the D is unclear. CDR1 is GTSNPN and CDR2 is SVGIG in the germline V gene (reference sequence). V was pared by 1 base and J by 5 bases, with 12 bases between. CDR3 length: 14 amino acids. The DNA of the CDR3 is TGTGCCTGGAGTGGAAGAGGAGCAAACAATGAGCAGTTCTTC. It is translated as CAWSGRGANNEQFF.

The genes are TRBV28 and TRBJ2-1; D is perhaps TRBD2 (5 bases). Per the germline V gene, CDR1 is MDHEN and CDR2 is SYDVKM. V was trimmed by 7 bases and J by 6 bases, leaving 16 bases between them. The CDR3 runs 14 residues. Here the CDR3 DNA reads TGTGCCAGCACCTCGGCCGGGAAGATCAATGAGCAGTTCTTC. Translation gives CASTSAGKINEQFF.

The CDR3 DNA reads TGTGCCAGCAGCTTAGTGCGGGGGCTCAGGGGGGCCAACGTCCTGACTTTC. Translation gives CASSLVRGLRGANVLTF. V usage is TRBV11-2 and J usage is TRBJ2-6; tentative D call: TRBD2 (7 bases). The CDR3 consists of 17 residues. V was clipped by 1 base and J by 4 bases, with 14 bases between them. Looked up from germline, CDR1 is SGHAT and CDR2 is FQNNGV. Based on the CDR3 plus reference TRBV11-2 and TRBJ2-6, the full variable domain is EAGVAQSPRYKIIEKRQSVAFWCNPISGHATLYWYQQILGQGPKLLIQFQNNGVVDDSQLPKDRFSAERLKGVDSTLKIQPAKLEDSAVYLCASSLVRGLRGANVLTFGAGSRLTVL.

The J gene is TRBJ2-7, the V gene TRBV13; 9 bases align to TRBD2. There are 14 residues in the CDR3. Looked up from germline, CDR1 is PRHDT and CDR2 is FYEKMQ (reference sequence). Trimming removed 5 bases from V and 7 bases from J; junction bases left unmatched: 9. In DNA, the CDR3 is TGTGCCAGCAGCAACCTAGCGGGATCGGGAGAGCAGTACTTC. Amino acids: CASSNLAGSGEQYF.

The rearrangement links TRBV15 to TRBJ2-4; 7 bases agree with TRBD2. V dropped 0 bases and J dropped 4; count of bases not matched to a gene: 6. Germline CDR1 reads LNHNV; CDR2 reads YYDKDF (reference sequence). This CDR3 contains 16 residues. This CDR3 is CATSRDRPSGKNIQYF. The CDR3 nucleotides read TGTGCCACCAGCAGAGATCGTCCTAGCGGTAAAAACATTCAGTACTTC.

The V and J genes are TRBV5-8 and TRBJ2-3; 11 nucleotides line up with TRBD1. J lost 5 bases, V lost 9 bases, and 8 bases had no gene match. The CDR3 runs 14 residues. Germline V gives CDR1 SGHTS, CDR2 YDEGEE. CDR3 sequence (DNA): TGTGCCACTTCCCGGGACAGGGGGTTAGATACGCAGTATTTT. This encodes CATSRDRGLDTQYF.